The 27 T cell receptor beta chains in this list originate from one sample, sequenced in a study of technical replicates of blood from a handful of donors. Measured with immunoSEQ multiplex PCR; TCRdb has only the in-frame clones, and not every one. The profile shows tens of thousands of clones, over 95% of them singletons. Sequenced sample: T cells isolated from PBMCs. These TCRs come from a human donor in good health.

V is TRBV7-8 and J is TRBJ2-6; maybe TRBD1 (7 bases). V lost 5 bases and J 0 bases, leaving 20 bases between the germline ends. Germline assignment: CDR1 SGHVS and CDR2 FQNEAQ. CDR3 length equals 19 residues. The CDR3 here is CASSIKKAGGYSGANVLTF. CDR3 bases: TGTGCCAGCAGCATAAAAAAGGCAGGGGGGTACTCTGGGGCCAACGTCCTGACTTTC.

The chain employs TRBV5-4 and TRBJ2-7; perhaps TRBD2 as D (6 bases). Between the trimmed V and J ends, which lost 4 bases and 2 bases, there was a span of 13 bases. The CDR3 spans 14 residues. Germline V gene data show CDR1 as SGHNT and CDR2 as YYREEE (reference sequence). As DNA, the CDR3 is TGTGCCAGCAGCCGGGGACTGATAGCCTACGAGCAGTACTTC. Translating gives CASSRGLIAYEQYF.

V and J are TRBV2 and TRBJ2-2; D gene unclear. The germline V gene has CDR1 SNHLY and CDR2 FYNNEI. This CDR3 spans 12 amino acids. V lost 6 bases, J lost 5 bases, and 7 bases lay in between. In nucleotides, the CDR3 is TGTGCCAGCAGACAGCAAACCGGGGAGCTGTTTTTT. Amino acid sequence: CASRQQTGELFF. The variable domain in full, completed from reference TRBV2 and TRBJ2-2, reads EPEVTQTPSHQVTQMGQEVILRCVPISNHLYFYWYRQILGQKVEFLVSFYNNEISEKSEIFDDQFSVERPDGSNFTLKIRSTKLEDSAMYFCASRQQTGELFFGEGSRLTVL.

The CDR3 sequence: CAWSSSGGNEQFF. The DNA of the CDR3 is TGTGCCTGGAGTTCAAGCGGGGGTAATGAGCAGTTCTTC. The chain employs TRBV30 and TRBJ2-1; 8 bases map to TRBD2. Germline V gene data show CDR1 as GTSNPN and CDR2 as SVGIG (reference sequence). V was clipped by 2 bases and J by 7 bases; unmatched bases: 4. The CDR3 extends over 13 amino acids.

The chain employs TRBV21-1 and TRBJ2-7; the table's D call TRBD2 went unverified against the DNA. TRBV21-1 is designated a pseudogene. The CDR3 contains 14 residues. The CDR3 region is CASSIGGDLYEQYF. The CDR3 DNA follows: TGTGCCAGCAGCATAGGGGGGGACCTCTACGAGCAGTACTTC.

V is TRBV5-4 and J is TRBJ2-3; D unclear. Germline CDR1 SGHNT, CDR2 YYREEE (reference sequence). The CDR3 extends over 14 amino acids. V lost 4 bases, J lost 0 bases, and 9 bases lay in between. DNA for the CDR3: TGTGCCAGCAGCGTGGACCGGAGCACAGATACGCAGTATTTT. The encoded protein is CASSVDRSTDTQYF. Based on the CDR3 plus reference TRBV5-4 and TRBJ2-3, the full variable domain is ETGVTQSPTHLIKTRGQQVTLRCSSQSGHNTVSWYQQALGQGPQFIFQYYREEENGRGNFPPRFSGLQFPNYSSELNVNALELDDSALYLCASSVDRSTDTQYFGPGTRLTVL.

In DNA, the CDR3 is TGCGCCAGCAGCCAAGGGCGACTAGCGGGACTCTCCTACGAGCAGTACTTC. Protein: CASSQGRLAGLSYEQYF. The V call is TRBV4-1, the J call TRBJ2-7; the match to TRBD2 covers 11 bases. With 1 base clipped from V and 0 bases from J, the junction kept 5 bases outside the gene matches. The germline V gene has CDR1 MGHRA and CDR2 YSYEKL. The CDR3 length is 17 residues.

The J gene is TRBJ2-1, the V gene TRBV11-2, with D maybe TRBD2 (7 bases). Germline V gene lookup returns CDR1 SGHAT and CDR2 FQNNGV. The V end lost 2 bases, the J end lost 7 bases, and 18 bases lay between the germline ends. The CDR3 has 16 residues. The chain's CDR3 is CASSLKGGGRLNEQFF. CDR3 sequence (DNA): TGTGCCAGCAGCTTAAAGGGAGGGGGGCGCTTGAATGAGCAGTTCTTC.

The V call is TRBV6-5, the J call TRBJ1-1; 11 bases are shared with TRBD1. CDR1 is MNHEY and CDR2 is SVGAGI in the germline V gene. The CDR3 sequence is 15 residues long. V lost 1 base and J lost 6; bases outside the gene matches: 4. The CDR3 sequence is CASSYLPGQGAEAFF. The CDR3 nucleotides are TGTGCCAGCAGTTACTTACCGGGACAGGGGGCTGAAGCTTTCTTT.

V usage is TRBV27 and J usage is TRBJ1-2; tentatively, D is TRBD1 (5 bases). Germline V CDR1 and CDR2: MNHEY, SMNVEV (reference sequence). The V end was cut by 3 bases, the J end by 8 bases, with 22 bases between. CDR3 length equals 16 residues. The CDR3 DNA reads TGTGCCAGCAGTTTGGGTAGGGGCCCCCGAGGAGAGGGCTACACCTTC. Encoded protein: CASSLGRGPRGEGYTF.

The rearrangement links TRBV9 to TRBJ1-1; 7 nucleotides align to TRBD1. The germline V gene has CDR1 SGDLS and CDR2 YYNGEE. The length of the CDR3 is 13 residues. V gave up 7 bases and J gave up 5 bases; unmatched junction bases: 8. CDR3 DNA: TGTGCCAGCTCCGGGGCAGGGGGAACTGAAGCTTTCTTT. It yields the protein CASSGAGGTEAFF.

The chain uses TRBV6-1 and TRBJ2-7, with 8 bases lining up with TRBD1. CDR1 MNHNS and CDR2 SASEGT come from the germline V gene. Germline trimming cut 5 bases from V and 5 bases from J; bases unmatched to any gene: 11. CDR3 length equals 15 residues. Here the CDR3 DNA reads TGTGCCAGCAGTACGGGGACAGGAATCTTCCACGAGCAGTACTTC. Its translation is CASSTGTGIFHEQYF.

This rearrangement joins TRBV7-9 to TRBJ1-5; TRBD1 might be the D (5 bases). Germline CDR1 and CDR2: SEHNR and FQNEAQ (reference sequence). The CDR3 sequence is 16 residues long. Between the trimmed V and J ends, which lost 3 bases and 0 bases, there was a span of 12 bases. The CDR3: CASSLWTPVSNQPQHF. DNA of the CDR3: TGTGCCAGCAGCTTGTGGACACCCGTTAGCAATCAGCCCCAGCATTTT.

The chain combines TRBV30 with TRBJ2-1; 14 bases fit TRBD2. The CDR3 has 15 amino acids. The germline CDR1 and CDR2 sequences are GTSNPN and SVGIG (reference sequence). V lost 7 bases and J lost 6; bases outside the gene matches: 8. The CDR3 region is CASGGLAGGRNEQFF. CDR3 DNA sequence: TGTGCCTCCGGAGGACTAGCGGGGGGTCGCAATGAGCAGTTCTTC.

This chain joins TRBV5-1 and TRBJ2-3; tentatively, D is TRBD1 (6 bases). The germline V gene encodes CDR1 SGHRS and CDR2 YFSETQ. Trimming shortened V by 3 bases and J by 4 bases, and 21 bases separated the two germline ends. The CDR3 length is 17 residues. CDR3 region: CASSSQPTGSGPDTQYF. CDR3 DNA: TGCGCCAGCAGCTCCCAACCGACAGGTTCGGGCCCAGATACGCAGTATTTT.

V is TRBV11-2 and J is TRBJ1-3; 9 nucleotides agree with TRBD1. V lost 0 bases to trimming and J lost 7 bases; unmatched junction nucleotides: 13. CDR1 is SGHAT, CDR2 FQNNGV, per germline. The CDR3 totals 18 residues. CDR3 nucleotides: TGTGCCAGCAGCTTAGATCTAAGGACAGGGGATGTGTGGAACACCATATATTTT. Amino acid sequence: CASSLDLRTGDVWNTIYF.

The DNA of the CDR3 is TGTGCCAGCAGCTTTCGGGGGGGCGCCCCCTACGAGCAGTACTTC. Protein: CASSFRGGAPYEQYF. This chain connects TRBV7-3 to TRBJ2-7, with 8 nucleotides matching TRBD2. V gave up 3 bases and J gave up 2 bases; unmatched junction bases: 6. CDR3 length: 15 residues. CDR1 and CDR2 (germline): SGHTA, FQGTGA.

This clone appeared a few times. The V call is TRBV10-1, the J call TRBJ1-1; TRBD1 matches at 7 bases. Germline V gene data show CDR1 as WNHNN and CDR2 as SYGVQD (reference sequence). This CDR3 contains 11 residues. V trimming: 8 bases; J trimming: 8 bases; junction bases outside the gene matches: 5. The CDR3 bases are TGCGCCAGCTCCGACAGGGACGAAGCTTTCTTT. Translated, it gives CASSDRDEAFF.

This clone was detected once. The junction does not match germline at one end; this may be a read error. V gene TRBV7-7 combines with J gene TRBJ2-1; 10 bases align to TRBD1. Germline CDR1 reads SSHAT; CDR2 reads FNYEAQ (reference sequence). The CDR3 runs 18 residues. CDR3 bases: TGTGCTAGCAGCCCGCGGGACAGGGGAACGGGGTTTTACAATGAGCAGTTCTTC. The encoded protein is CASSPRDRGTGFYNEQFF.

CDR3 sequence: CASIFSGLNTDTQYF. The CDR3 region has the DNA TGTGCCAGCATATTTAGCGGGCTTAACACAGATACGCAGTATTTT. The chain has TRBV6-1 and TRBJ2-3; 7 bases line up with TRBD2. J was trimmed by 2 bases and V by 7 bases; bases with no gene match: 9. The CDR3 runs 15 residues. Per the germline V gene, CDR1 is MNHNS and CDR2 is SASEGT.

The V gene is TRBV10-3, the J gene TRBJ1-5; D gene uncertain. Germline assignment: CDR1 ENHRY and CDR2 SYGVKD. This CDR3 comprises 14 residues. Trimming left V 7 bases short and J 3 bases short, with 13 bases between. This CDR3 is CAIKAAPDNQPQHF. The CDR3 DNA reads TGTGCCATCAAGGCGGCCCCAGACAATCAGCCCCAGCATTTT.

The rearrangement joins TRBV5-1 to TRBJ1-2, with D possibly matching TRBD1 (6 bases). Between the trimmed V and J ends, which lost 2 bases and 8 bases, there was a span of 13 bases. Per germline, CDR1 SGHRS and CDR2 YFSETQ. The CDR3 totals 13 residues. The CDR3 nucleotides read TGCGCCAGCAGCTTAGGTGGGGGCGGCGGCTACACCTTC. Translating gives CASSLGGGGGYTF.

The V gene is TRBV5-6, the J gene TRBJ2-1; 11 positions agree with TRBD2. Germline V gene lookup returns CDR1 SGHDT and CDR2 YYEEEE. The V and J ends lost 4 bases and 6 bases, in that order; junction bases with no gene match: 6. The CDR3 spans 15 residues. CDR3 nucleotide sequence: TGTGCCAGCAGCCAGGGACTAGCGGCGGCCAATGAGCAGTTCTTC. The encoded protein is CASSQGLAAANEQFF.

The rearrangement joins TRBV27 to TRBJ1-5, with no clear D. V lost 6 bases and J lost 1, with 7 bases in between. Germline CDR1 is MNHEY and CDR2 is SMNVEV (reference sequence). The CDR3 sequence is 13 residues long. CDR3 sequence: CASSLRSNQPQHF. CDR3 DNA sequence: TGTGCCAGCAGCCTCAGGAGCAATCAGCCCCAGCATTTT.

CDR3 region: CASRVSDNEQFF. CDR3 sequence (DNA): TGTGCCTCTAGAGTTTCGGACAATGAGCAGTTCTTC. The chain carries TRBV7-9 and TRBJ2-1; no definite D call. V dropped 11 bases and J dropped 5 bases, with 13 bases sitting between them. Germline assignment: CDR1 SEHNR and CDR2 FQNEAQ (reference sequence). CDR3 size: 12 residues. Complete variable domain (other parts from reference TRBV7-9 and TRBJ2-1): DTGVSQNPRHKITKRGQNVTFRCDPISEHNRLYWYRQTLGQGPEFLTYFQNEAQLEKSRLLSDRFSAERPKGSFSTLEIQRTEQGDSAMYLCASRVSDNEQFFGPGTRLTVL.

The chain couples TRBV29-1 to TRBJ1-1; D is possibly TRBD1 (6 bases). V was clipped by 7 bases and J by 11 bases, with 26 bases between them. The CDR3 loop spans 14 amino acids. Per germline, CDR1 SQVTM and CDR2 ANQGSEA. The CDR3 DNA reads as TGCAGCGCCGATGAACAGGGAAGGGGCGTGGGGGCTTTCTTT. This codes for CSADEQGRGVGAFF.

This clone has a single count. The chain employs TRBV19 and TRBJ2-2; D is possibly TRBD2 (7 bases). Germline V gene sequence: CDR1 LNHDA, CDR2 SQIVND (reference sequence). V was pared by 3 bases and J by 6 bases, with 11 bases between. This CDR3 spans 14 amino acids. CDR3 sequence reads: CASSINGGPGELFF. CDR3 sequence (DNA): TGTGCCAGTAGTATTAACGGGGGGCCCGGGGAGCTGTTTTTT.